Included here is one T cell receptor beta chain sequence, with context. The antigen is not known. TCRdb reprocessed the 5' RACE reads with MiXCR, giving one entry per CDR3 protein. The sample yields 600,000 to 850,000 distinct CDR3 sequences, 15% to 20% seen once. The data were taken from a study of identical twins. Study results and limitations: Cord blood beta clonotypes that were abundant carried fewer insertions, and memory repertoires showed no such trend.

All donors were healthy Caucasians. This sample was shared with a second study, whose subject was T cells expressing NK-cell markers. That source notes: An anti-gamma-delta TCR antibody was added in several experiments. It restricted sorting to alpha-beta TCR-expressing T cells.

Source material: PBMCs. The sequence was obtained from a woman between 18 and 29 years old in good health.

CDR3 sequence reads: CASSLGTSGGQYF. Here the CDR3 DNA reads TGTGCCAGCAGCCTGGGGACTAGCGGGGGGCAGTACTTC. V gene TRBV3-1 combines with J gene TRBJ2-7; TRBD2 matches at 14 bases. Losses at the gene ends were 4 bases for V and 9 bases for J; bases not matched to a gene: 2. This CDR3 spans 13 amino acids. Per germline, CDR1 LGHDT and CDR2 YNNKEL (reference sequence).